The 16 T cell receptor beta chains given below trace back to one sample, sequenced in a study of a mutant IDH1 vaccine in newly diagnosed glioma. Stated time point: week 47, end of study. Every vaccine dose comprised 300 ug of mutant IDH1 20-mer peptide plus topical imiquimod. Method: immunoSEQ multiplex PCR; TCRdb's copy keeps in-frame clones and lacks some. Of approximately 100,000 clones detected, under 90% appear once; the ten largest clones hold roughly 0.74%. These TCRs' antigens remain unknown. The sample in question was PBMCs, obtained from a glioma patient whose treatment included an IDH1 peptide vaccine. The origin of the receptors is a woman between 45 and 60 years old with glioma.

V is TRBV5-1 and J is TRBJ2-1; D unclear. The CDR3 contains 13 residues. Per the germline V gene, CDR1 is SGHRS and CDR2 is YFSETQ. V dropped 2 bases and J dropped 6 bases, with 9 bases sitting between them. The CDR3 here is CASSFFALNEQFF. The DNA of the CDR3 is TGCGCCAGCAGCTTCTTTGCGCTCAATGAGCAGTTCTTC.

The chain has TRBV28 and TRBJ1-1; tentatively, D is TRBD1 (6 bases). Germline CDR1 MDHEN, CDR2 SYDVKM. Trimming removed 5 bases from V and 1 base from J, with 17 bases in between. The CDR3 sequence is 16 residues long. The CDR3: CASSPGGRGRNTEAFF. The CDR3 coding sequence is TGTGCCAGCAGTCCTGGGGGGAGGGGGAGGAACACTGAAGCTTTCTTT.

The chain links TRBV29-1 to TRBJ2-7, with D hard to call. CDR1 SQVTM and CDR2 ANQGSEA come from the germline V gene. The CDR3 is made up of 13 amino acids. The V gene lost 1 base and the J gene lost 2 bases, with 9 bases spanning the gap. CDR3 sequence (DNA): TGCAGCGTTGAAGGCCAGGCCGCCTACGAGCAGTACTTC. Translation: CSVEGQAAYEQYF.

The V call is TRBV6-1, the J call TRBJ1-1, with D perhaps matching TRBD1 (5 bases). V shed 2 bases and J shed 1 base, with 14 bases lying between them. The CDR3 is 16 residues long. Germline assignment: CDR1 MNHNS and CDR2 SASEGT. The CDR3 loop is CASSEMIGAQNTEAFF. Written as DNA, the CDR3 is TGTGCCAGCAGTGAAATGATTGGGGCTCAGAACACTGAAGCTTTCTTT.

This clone has a single count. V is TRBV28 and J is TRBJ2-3, with 12 positions matching TRBD2. The V gene's germline CDR1 is MDHEN and CDR2 SYDVKM. There are 15 residues in the CDR3. J lost 2 bases, V lost 5 bases, and 2 bases had no gene match. The CDR3 nucleotides read TGTGCCAGCAGTCGGACTAGCGGGGTCACAGATACGCAGTATTTT. It yields the protein CASSRTSGVTDTQYF.

The rearrangement joins TRBV6-5 to TRBJ1-5; a weak D match, TRBD1 (6 bases). This CDR3 comprises 14 residues. CDR1 and CDR2 from the germline V gene are MNHEY and SVGAGI. V was cut by 0 bases and J by 7 bases, with 10 bases left in between. The CDR3 nucleotides are TGTGCCAGCAGTTACTCCGGACAGTACCAGCCCCAGCATTTT. As protein: CASSYSGQYQPQHF.

The chain carries TRBV6-5 and TRBJ1-3, with TRBD1 identical over 7 bases. Germline V lookup: CDR1 MNHEY, CDR2 SVGAGI. V dropped 6 bases and J dropped 3; count of bases not matched to a gene: 5. The CDR3 contains 14 residues. CDR3 bases: TGTGCCAGCAGCCCCGGGACAGTTGGAAACACCATATATTTT. This translates into CASSPGTVGNTIYF.

The V and J genes are TRBV7-9 and TRBJ2-7, with 10 bases matching TRBD1. The V gene's germline CDR1 is SEHNR and CDR2 FQNEAQ (reference sequence). The V gene end was trimmed by 5 bases and the J gene end by 5 bases; junction bases not matched to a gene: 6. There are 14 residues in the CDR3. The CDR3 sequence is CASSTTGGSDEQYF. The CDR3 bases are TGTGCCAGCAGCACGACAGGGGGCTCGGACGAGCAGTACTTC.

This chain uses TRBV27 with TRBJ1-1; no reliable D call. CDR3 length equals 14 residues. The V gene's germline CDR1 is MNHEY and CDR2 SMNVEV (reference sequence). V lost 3 bases, J lost 5 bases, and 13 bases lay in between. CDR3 residues: CASSFEGLGTEAFF. As DNA, the CDR3 is TGTGCCAGCAGTTTTGAGGGATTGGGAACTGAAGCTTTCTTT.

The chain combines TRBV18 with TRBJ1-1, with 8 bases matching TRBD1. The CDR3 loop spans 16 amino acids. Germline CDR1 and CDR2: KGHSH and LQKENI. Trimming cost V 3 bases and J 0 bases; bases outside gene matches: 6. CDR3 protein: CASSPPGGVMNTEAFF. As DNA, the CDR3 is TGTGCCAGCTCACCCCCAGGGGGCGTTATGAACACTGAAGCTTTCTTT.

This chain uses TRBV7-2 with TRBJ2-5; 7 nucleotides match TRBD2. J gave up 6 bases and V 1 base, and 5 bases lay outside the gene matches. CDR3 length equals 14 residues. Germline V CDR1 and CDR2: SGHTA, FQGNSA. This CDR3 is CASSLDGGGKTQYF. The CDR3, as DNA: TGTGCCAGCAGCTTAGATGGGGGGGGGAAGACCCAGTACTTC.

The CDR3 here is CASSPEGLVETQYF. CDR3 nucleotides: TGTGCCAGCAGCCCGGAGGGTCTGGTGGAAACCCAGTACTTC. This chain uses TRBV9 with TRBJ2-5; the D gene is possibly TRBD2 (6 bases). CDR3 length: 14 residues. V shed 4 bases and J shed 8 bases, with 18 bases lying between them. Germline V gene sequence: CDR1 SGDLS, CDR2 YYNGEE.

This sequence joins TRBV19 and TRBJ2-1, with 13 bases fitting TRBD2. V gave up 9 bases and J gave up 7 bases; unmatched junction bases: 12. The germline CDR1 and CDR2 sequences are LNHDA and SQIVND (reference sequence). The CDR3 spans 16 residues. The CDR3 bases are TGTGCCAGCTCTCCCGCCGGGACTAGCGGGAAGAATGAGCAGTTCTTC. Translation: CASSPAGTSGKNEQFF.

The V and J genes are TRBV10-3 and TRBJ2-1; the match to TRBD2 covers 11 bases. CDR1 ENHRY and CDR2 SYGVKD come from the germline V gene. This CDR3 region has 15 residues. The V gene end was trimmed by 4 bases and the J gene end by 4 bases; junction bases not matched to a gene: 3. The CDR3 sequence: CAISAGTSGYNEQFF. The CDR3 DNA is TGTGCCATCAGTGCCGGGACTAGCGGTTACAATGAGCAGTTCTTC.

A single count supports this clone. This chain joins TRBV5-1 and TRBJ2-5; 7 bases align to TRBD1. With V trimmed by 2 bases and J by 2 bases, 3 bases remained unmatched. The CDR3 is 14 residues long. CDR1 is SGHRS and CDR2 is YFSETQ in the germline V gene. CDR3 amino acids: CASSFSGGQETQYF. The CDR3 nucleotides read TGCGCCAGCAGCTTCTCAGGGGGACAAGAGACCCAGTACTTC.

The chain is built from TRBV27 and TRBJ2-7; 11 nucleotides match TRBD1. Germline-derived CDR1 and CDR2 are MNHEY and SMNVEV (reference sequence). V lost 5 bases and J lost 3; bases outside the gene matches: 3. The CDR3 is made up of 14 amino acids. In DNA form, the CDR3 reads TGTGCCAGCAGTCCAGGGACAGGGGGCTACGAGCAGTACTTC. It is translated as CASSPGTGGYEQYF.